This T cell receptor beta chain was sequenced for a study of T cell changes during pregnancy in multiple sclerosis. This clone showed up just once. Germline values: CDR1 SGHDN, CDR2 FVKESK. CDR3 size: 15 residues. Trimming cost V 1 base and J 3 bases, with 11 bases left between them. Method: immunoSEQ multiplex PCR; TCRdb's copy keeps in-frame clones and lacks some. In the table there are approximately 88,000 clones, about 93% of which are singletons. This TCR was sampled from a female donor with multiple sclerosis, enrolled in a pregnancy study. The chain joins TRBV14 to TRBJ2-3; D perhaps matches TRBD1 (6 bases). Sample: peripheral blood, taken in the third trimester of pregnancy. Here the CDR3 reads CASSQGWGRTDTQYF. DNA of the CDR3: TGTGCCAGCAGCCAAGGGTGGGGGCGTACAGATACGCAGTATTTT.